A selection of T cell receptor beta chains follows, all from one sample in a study of technical replicates of blood from a few donors. Libraries were prepared by immunoSEQ multiplex PCR; TCRdb keeps only in-frame clonotypes and omits some of them. The data contain 60,000 to 85,000 clones, roughly 90% of them seen just once; the ten biggest clones take up approximately 0.41%. The sample was T cells isolated from PBMCs. The receptor set was obtained from a human donor in good health. Each CDR3 is given with its conserved first and last residue. The D gene is left open where the match is weak. Not every row has a clone size; where given, it reads once, few, many or a size class.

D,J,V,size,DNA,CDR3
.,TRBJ1-2,TRBV13,.,TGTGCCAGCAGCTTAGGTCGGTGGTATGGCTACACCTTC,CASSLGRWYGYTF
.,TRBJ1-1,TRBV7-2,.,TGTGCCAGTCCTCCAGCTTTCTTT,CASPPAFF
TRBD2,TRBJ2-1,TRBV27,.,TGTGCCAGCAGCCTATCGGGAGCGGGAGTAGGAAATGAGCAGTTCTTC,CASSLSGAGVGNEQFF
TRBD2,TRBJ2-1,TRBV5-4,.,TGTGCCAGCAGCTTGGTCGCGGGAGGGCCCTACAATGAGCAGTTCTTC,CASSLVAGGPYNEQFF
.,TRBJ1-2,TRBV19,.,TGTGCCAGTAGGACAGGAGCAAACTATGGCTACACCTTC,CASRTGANYGYTF
TRBD1,TRBJ2-3,TRBV27,.,TGTGCCAGCAGTCTACAGGGGGCGAGGTCAGATACGCAGTATTTT,CASSLQGARSDTQYF
TRBD1,TRBJ1-4,TRBV7-6,.,TGTGCCAGCAGCGTAGGGGACAGCACTAATGAAAAACTGTTTTTT,CASSVGDSTNEKLFF
TRBD1,TRBJ2-3,TRBV27,.,TGTGCCAGCAGTTTACAGGGGGCAGATACGCAGTATTTT,CASSLQGADTQYF
.,TRBJ1-2,TRBV18,.,TGTGCCAGCGCGACGGACGGGGACTATGGCTACACCTTC,CASATDGDYGYTF
.,TRBJ1-1,TRBV6-1,.,TGTGCCAGCAGGGGACACCAGAACACTGAAGCTTTCTTT,CASRGHQNTEAFF
.,TRBJ2-2,TRBV7-3,few,TGTGCCAGCAGCTTAGCGGGGCTCGGTGGGGAGCTGTTTTTT,CASSLAGLGGELFF
.,TRBJ1-5,TRBV19,.,TGTGCCAGTAAAGTCGAGGGAGGCAGCAATCAGCCCCAGCATTTT,CASKVEGGSNQPQHF
.,TRBJ1-1,TRBV2,once,TGTGCCAGCAGTCGGGTTGTTGAAGCTTTCTTT,CASSRVVEAFF
.,TRBJ2-2,TRBV19,.,TGTGCCAGTAGTACGGAACAGGGAGAAAGCGGGGAGCTGTTTTTT,CASSTEQGESGELFF
.,TRBJ1-3,TRBV28,.,TGTGCCAGCAGTTACGGTCAGGTGAATGGAAACACCATATATTTT,CASSYGQVNGNTIYF
.,TRBJ2-1,TRBV7-6,.,TGTGCCAGCAGCTTATTCGGCGGGACTCTCTCCTACAATGAGCAGTTCTTC,CASSLFGGTLSYNEQFF
.,TRBJ2-1,TRBV9,.,TGTGCCAGCAGCGTAGGGAGCCAAGACCCCTACAATGAGCAGTTCTTC,CASSVGSQDPYNEQFF
.,TRBJ2-5,TRBV27,.,TGTGCCAGCAGTCCAGGGATTCAAGAGACCCAGTACTTC,CASSPGIQETQYF
.,TRBJ2-7,TRBV5-4,.,TGTGCCAGCAGCTTGGAACCCCTGAGGGACGAGCAGTACTTC,CASSLEPLRDEQYF
.,TRBJ2-7,TRBV6-1,once,TGTGCCAGCAGTGATACAGGGACCGGGGAGCAGTACTTC,CASSDTGTGEQYF
.,TRBJ2-7,TRBV15,.,TGTGCCACCAGCAGAGATCGGAGCTACGAGCAGTACTTC,CATSRDRSYEQYF
TRBD2,TRBJ2-3,TRBV5-1,.,TGCGCCAGCAACCCCGCTAGCGGGACGATGCACACAGATACGCAGTATTTT,CASNPASGTMHTDTQYF
TRBD2,TRBJ2-7,TRBV7-2,.,TGTGCCAGCAGCTCGTACTCTAGCGGTTACGAGCAGTACTTC,CASSSYSSGYEQYF
.,TRBJ1-4,TRBV6-5,.,TGTGCCGAAATGGACAGCTATGATGAAAAACTGTTTTTT,CAEMDSYDEKLFF
TRBD1,TRBJ2-7,TRBV11-2,.,TGTGCCAGCAGCTCCCGGGACAGACTATACGAGCAGTACTTC,CASSSRDRLYEQYF
.,TRBJ1-1,TRBV19,.,TGTGCCAGTAGTACGCGGGACGGGGGAGGGACTGAAGCTTTCTTT,CASSTRDGGGTEAFF
TRBD1,TRBJ2-3,TRBV11-3,.,TGTGCCAGCAGCCCACGAGGGACAGGGGTATCAGATACGCAGTATTTT,CASSPRGTGVSDTQYF
TRBD2,TRBJ2-2,TRBV19,.,TGTGCCAGTAGTATAGAGCCGGGACTAGCAGCCTGGGGGGAGCTGTTTTTT,CASSIEPGLAAWGELFF
TRBD2,TRBJ2-1,TRBV7-2,.,TGTGCCGGATTATTGAGCGGGAGGTTTTTCTACAATGAGCAGTTCTTC,CAGLLSGRFFYNEQFF
.,TRBJ2-7,TRBV5-6,.,TGTGCCAGCAGCACTAACAGGGTTTTTCAGGAGCAGTACTTC,CASSTNRVFQEQYF
.,TRBJ2-1,TRBV15,.,TGTGCCACCAGCAGAGCCGCAGGGTCCTACAATGAGCAGTTCTTC,CATSRAAGSYNEQFF
.,TRBJ1-1,TRBV15,.,TGTGCCACCAGCAGAGAGTCCGGGGGTTACACTGAAGCTTTCTTT,CATSRESGGYTEAFF
.,TRBJ1-1,TRBV18,.,TGTGCCAGCTCACGTCAGCGCGGCACTGAAGCTTTCTTT,CASSRQRGTEAFF
.,TRBJ1-2,TRBV11-2,.,TGTGCCAGCAGCCGTAACGGGTATAGGACTCAAGCTAACTATGGCTACACCTTC,CASSRNGYRTQANYGYTF
.,TRBJ1-1,TRBV6-6,.,TGTGCCAGCAGTTACTTAGGAGGGACTGAAGCTTTCTTT,CASSYLGGTEAFF
.,TRBJ1-5,TRBV28,once,TGTGCCAGCAGTTCAGGGTATAGGGGTCAGCCCCAGCATTTT,CASSSGYRGQPQHF
TRBD1,TRBJ1-2,TRBV28,.,TGTGCCAGCATCACCAGGGGGCCCACGGGGGGAATCTATGGCTACACCTTC,CASITRGPTGGIYGYTF
.,TRBJ2-2,TRBV6-1,.,TGTGCCAGTCCCACAAATCACACCGGGGAGCTGTTTTTT,CASPTNHTGELFF
.,TRBJ2-7,TRBV30,.,TGTGCCTGGAGGGTTAAAAGCGACTCCTACGAGCAGTACTTC,CAWRVKSDSYEQYF
TRBD2,TRBJ2-1,TRBV5-4,once,TGTGCCAGCAGCTTGGGACGACTAGCGGGAAAGTATGGCAATGAGCAGTTCTTC,CASSLGRLAGKYGNEQFF
.,TRBJ1-5,TRBV19,.,TGTGCCTCAAGAGGGGGAGGCAATCAGCCCCAGCATTTT,CASRGGGNQPQHF
TRBD1,TRBJ2-3,TRBV6-6,once,TGTGCCAGCAGTTTGGGACAGGGCCAAGATACGCAGTATTTT,CASSLGQGQDTQYF
.,TRBJ2-7,TRBV14,.,TGTGCCAGCAGCCAAGATAGCCTCTACGAGCAGTACTTC,CASSQDSLYEQYF
TRBD2,TRBJ2-7,TRBV28,.,TGTGCCAGCAGTTTTGCGGGAGGCAACTACGAGCAGTACTTC,CASSFAGGNYEQYF
.,TRBJ1-2,TRBV5-4,.,TGTGCCAGCAGCTTGGATGGGGCCTATGGCTACACCTTC,CASSLDGAYGYTF
.,TRBJ1-2,TRBV28,.,TGTGCCAGCAGTAGGTCCGGGAACTATGGCTACACCTTC,CASSRSGNYGYTF
.,TRBJ2-5,TRBV4-1,.,TGCGCCAGCAGCCAGCCAGGGTCAGGGGAAGAGACCCAGTACTTC,CASSQPGSGEETQYF
TRBD2,TRBJ2-3,TRBV13,once,TGTGCCAGCAGCATGACAACTAGCGGGACGACAGATACGCAGTATTTT,CASSMTTSGTTDTQYF
.,TRBJ1-1,TRBV18,.,TGTGCCAGCTCACCTTCTACCTTTGAATATTGGAACACTGAAGCTTTCTTT,CASSPSTFEYWNTEAFF
.,TRBJ2-5,TRBV7-9,.,TGTGCCAGCAGCTTAGTTTGGGAGTCAGAGACCCAGTACTTC,CASSLVWESETQYF
TRBD1,TRBJ1-2,TRBV28,.,TGTGCCAGCAGGCAATCCCTTGGACAGGAGGGCTATGGCTACACCTTC,CASRQSLGQEGYGYTF
TRBD1,TRBJ1-2,TRBV30,.,TGTGCCTGGAACGCTTTGGGACAGGGATTCCTTGGCTACACCTTC,CAWNALGQGFLGYTF
TRBD2,TRBJ2-1,TRBV27,.,TGTGCCAGCAGTTTACTAGCGGGAGGTCGATATTCATACAATGAGCAGTTCTTC,CASSLLAGGRYSYNEQFF